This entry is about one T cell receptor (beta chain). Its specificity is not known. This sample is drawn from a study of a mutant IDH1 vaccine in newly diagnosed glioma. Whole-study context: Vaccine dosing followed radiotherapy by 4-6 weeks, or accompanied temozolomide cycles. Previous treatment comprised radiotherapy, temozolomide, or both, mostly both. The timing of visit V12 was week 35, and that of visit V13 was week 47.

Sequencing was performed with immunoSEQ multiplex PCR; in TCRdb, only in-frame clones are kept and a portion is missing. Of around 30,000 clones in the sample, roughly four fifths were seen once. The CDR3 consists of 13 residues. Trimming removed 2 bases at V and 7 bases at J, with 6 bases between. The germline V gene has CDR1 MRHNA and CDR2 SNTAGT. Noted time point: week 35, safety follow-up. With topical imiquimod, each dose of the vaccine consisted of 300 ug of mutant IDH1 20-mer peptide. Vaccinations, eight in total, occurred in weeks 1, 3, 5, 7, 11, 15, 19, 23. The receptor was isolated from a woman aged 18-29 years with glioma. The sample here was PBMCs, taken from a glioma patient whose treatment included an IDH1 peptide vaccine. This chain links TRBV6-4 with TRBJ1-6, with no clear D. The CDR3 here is CASSDRENSPLHF. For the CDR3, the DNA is TGTGCCAGCAGTGACAGGGAAAATTCACCCCTCCACTTT.